What follows is one TCR beta chain and its context. Its antigen is not known. This sample was taken from a study of shared clonotypes between healthy human individuals. Trimming removed 8 bases at V and 5 bases at J, with 22 bases between. Germline values: CDR1 SNHLY, CDR2 FYNNEI. This CDR3 comprises 15 residues. The table came from immunoSEQ multiplex PCR; TCRdb's copy has only in-frame clones and leaves some out. The sample carries about 2.2 million clones, about 93% recorded once. General study points: Among donors, the sharing of clonotypes was expected to be influenced by sequencing depth.

CD45RO-negative, CCR7-selected cells formed the naive CD8 fraction, which excluded terminally differentiated effector memory CD45RA+ cells. The sample comprised naive CD8+ T cells from PBMCs. The clonotype originates from a young man in good health. Some clones in this sample may be carry-over from other donors' samples. The gene calls are TRBV2 and TRBJ2-7; weak D call: TRBD1 (7 bases). The DNA for the CDR3 is TGTGCCAGCCCCCCCGTAGGCCAGGGGGGCCACGAGCAGTACTTC. Protein product: CASPPVGQGGHEQYF.